This TCR beta chain was found in a study of CD8 T cells in ankylosing spondylitis. V shed 2 bases and J shed 6 bases, with 7 bases lying between them. Per germline, CDR1 MNHEY and CDR2 SVGEGT. This CDR3 has 12 residues. Remarks on this clonotype: As yet, its antigen is unknown.

Notes on the study in general: Within ankylosing spondylitis blood, a TCR beta motif made up of roughly eight highly homologous variants appeared to be characteristic. Relatively rare in peripheral blood, disease-linked clones were also CD8+.

TCRdb independently ran MiXCR on the 5' RACE reads; one entry per CDR3 protein. The sample contains about 310,000 distinct CDR3 sequences, less than 25% of which appear only once. This rearrangement joins TRBV6-2 or TRBV6-3 to TRBJ1-1; tentative D call: TRBD1 (6 bases). The receptor was isolated from a female donor with ankylosing spondylitis or in good health (not recorded which). Sequenced sample: blood, either unsorted or a sorted T cell fraction (not recorded which). CDR3: CASSYRTAEAFF. CDR3 nucleotides: TGTGCCAGCAGTTACAGGACAGCTGAAGCTTTCTTT.